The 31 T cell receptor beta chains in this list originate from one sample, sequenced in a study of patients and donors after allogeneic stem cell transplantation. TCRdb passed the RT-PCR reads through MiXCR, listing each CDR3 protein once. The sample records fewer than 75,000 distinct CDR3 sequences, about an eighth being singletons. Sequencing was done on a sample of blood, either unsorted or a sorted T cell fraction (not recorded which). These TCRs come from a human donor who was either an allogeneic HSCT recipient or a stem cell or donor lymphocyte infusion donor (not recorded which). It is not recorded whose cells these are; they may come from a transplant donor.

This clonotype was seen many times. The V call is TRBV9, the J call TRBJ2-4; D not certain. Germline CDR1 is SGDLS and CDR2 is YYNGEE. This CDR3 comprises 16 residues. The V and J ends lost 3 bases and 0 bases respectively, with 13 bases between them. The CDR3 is CASSAPESRAKNIQYF. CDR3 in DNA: TGTGCCAGCAGCGCCCCGGAGTCCCGAGCCAAAAACATTCAGTACTTC.

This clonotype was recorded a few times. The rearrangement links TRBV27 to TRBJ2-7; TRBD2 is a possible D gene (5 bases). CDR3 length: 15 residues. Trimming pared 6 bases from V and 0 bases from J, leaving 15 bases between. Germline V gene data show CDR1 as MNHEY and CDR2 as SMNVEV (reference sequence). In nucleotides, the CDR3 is TGTGCCAGCAGCCTAAGCGGAAGAAGCTCCTACGAGCAGTACTTC. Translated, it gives CASSLSGRSSYEQYF.

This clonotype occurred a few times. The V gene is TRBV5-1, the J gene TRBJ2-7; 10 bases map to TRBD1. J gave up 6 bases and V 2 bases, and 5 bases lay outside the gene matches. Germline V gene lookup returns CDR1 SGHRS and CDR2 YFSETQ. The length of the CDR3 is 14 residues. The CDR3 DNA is TGCGCCAGCAGCTTTGGGACAGGGGTGTCCGAGCAGTACTTC. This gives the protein CASSFGTGVSEQYF. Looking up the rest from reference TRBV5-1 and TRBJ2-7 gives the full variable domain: KAGVTQTPRYLIKTRGQQVTLSCSPISGHRSVSWYQQTPGQGLQFLFEYFSETQRNKGNFPGRFSGRQFSNSRSEMNVSTLELGDSALYLCASSFGTGVSEQYFGPGTRLTVT.

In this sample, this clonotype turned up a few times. The DNA for the CDR3 is TGCGCCAGCAGCTTGTGGGGAAACGAGCAGTACTTC. Its protein is CASSLWGNEQYF. The chain has TRBV5-1 and TRBJ2-7; D remains ambiguous. The germline V gene encodes CDR1 SGHRS and CDR2 YFSETQ. Trimming took 1 base from V and 5 from J, leaving 7 bases between them. This CDR3 contains 12 residues.

The CDR3 here is CASSRTGIPYEQYF. For the CDR3, the DNA is TGTGCCAGCAGCCGCACAGGGATTCCCTACGAGCAGTACTTC. V gene TRBV7-9 combines with J gene TRBJ2-7, with D possibly being TRBD1 (6 bases). This CDR3 is 14 amino acids long. Trimming cost V 5 bases and J 2 bases, with 13 bases left between them. The germline gives CDR1 SEHNR, CDR2 FQNEAQ (reference sequence).

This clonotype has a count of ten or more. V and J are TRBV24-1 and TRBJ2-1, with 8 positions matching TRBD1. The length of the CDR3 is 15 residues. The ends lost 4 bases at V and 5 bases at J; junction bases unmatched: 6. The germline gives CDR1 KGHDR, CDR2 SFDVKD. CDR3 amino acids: CATSEVGTGNNEQFF. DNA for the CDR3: TGTGCCACCAGTGAGGTGGGGACAGGTAACAATGAGCAGTTCTTC.

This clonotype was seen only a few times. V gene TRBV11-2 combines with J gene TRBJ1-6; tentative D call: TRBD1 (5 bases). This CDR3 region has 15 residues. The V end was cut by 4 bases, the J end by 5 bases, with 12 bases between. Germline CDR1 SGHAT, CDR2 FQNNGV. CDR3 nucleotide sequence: TGTGCCAGCAGCTACCACCGGGGCAATAATTCACCCCTCCACTTT. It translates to CASSYHRGNNSPLHF.

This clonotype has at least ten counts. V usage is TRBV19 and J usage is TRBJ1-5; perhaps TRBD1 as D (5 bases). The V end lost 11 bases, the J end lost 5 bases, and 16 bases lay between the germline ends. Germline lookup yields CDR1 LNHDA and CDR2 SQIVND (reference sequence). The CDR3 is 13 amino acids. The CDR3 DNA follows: TGTGCCTGTGCGACGGACAAATATCAGCCCCAGCATTTT. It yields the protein CACATDKYQPQHF.

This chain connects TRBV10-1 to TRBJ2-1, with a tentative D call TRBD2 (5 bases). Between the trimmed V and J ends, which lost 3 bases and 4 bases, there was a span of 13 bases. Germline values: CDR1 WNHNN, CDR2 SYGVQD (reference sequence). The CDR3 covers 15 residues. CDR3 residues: CASSEVFEGYNEQFF. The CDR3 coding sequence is TGCGCCAGCAGTGAAGTTTTTGAGGGATACAATGAGCAGTTCTTC.

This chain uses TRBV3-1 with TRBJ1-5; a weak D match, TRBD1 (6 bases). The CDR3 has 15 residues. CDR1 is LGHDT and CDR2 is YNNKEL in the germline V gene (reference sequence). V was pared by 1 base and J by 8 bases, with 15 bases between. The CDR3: CASSQGLTGLEPQHF. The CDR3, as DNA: TGTGCCAGCAGCCAAGGGCTTACAGGGTTAGAGCCCCAGCATTTT.

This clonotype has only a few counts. In DNA, the CDR3 is TGCAGTGCTAGATCCGGGGAAGAGACCCAGTACTTC. Amino acids: CSARSGEETQYF. The V gene is TRBV20-1, the J gene TRBJ2-5; TRBD2 might be the D (5 bases). Germline values: CDR1 DFQATT, CDR2 SNEGSKA (reference sequence). This CDR3 region has 12 residues. Trimming pared 2 bases from V and 3 bases from J, leaving 7 bases between.

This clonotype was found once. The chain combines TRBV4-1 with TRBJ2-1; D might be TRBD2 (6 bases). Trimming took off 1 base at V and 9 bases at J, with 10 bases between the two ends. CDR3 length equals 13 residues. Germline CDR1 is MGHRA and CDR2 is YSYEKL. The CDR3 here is CASSQGAGTEQFF. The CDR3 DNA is TGCGCCAGCAGCCAAGGGGCGGGGACTGAGCAGTTCTTC.

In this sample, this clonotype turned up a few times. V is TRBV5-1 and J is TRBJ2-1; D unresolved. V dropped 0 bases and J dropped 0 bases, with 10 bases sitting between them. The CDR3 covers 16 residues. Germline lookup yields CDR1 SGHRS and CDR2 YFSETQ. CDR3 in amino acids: CASSLVMWGSYNEQFF. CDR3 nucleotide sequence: TGCGCCAGCAGCTTGGTAATGTGGGGCTCCTACAATGAGCAGTTCTTC.

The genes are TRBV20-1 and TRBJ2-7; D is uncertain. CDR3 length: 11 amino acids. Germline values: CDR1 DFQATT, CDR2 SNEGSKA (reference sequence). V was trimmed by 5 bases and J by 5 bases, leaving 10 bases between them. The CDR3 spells CSASGQDEQYF. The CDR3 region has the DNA TGCAGTGCTTCCGGGCAGGACGAGCAGTACTTC.

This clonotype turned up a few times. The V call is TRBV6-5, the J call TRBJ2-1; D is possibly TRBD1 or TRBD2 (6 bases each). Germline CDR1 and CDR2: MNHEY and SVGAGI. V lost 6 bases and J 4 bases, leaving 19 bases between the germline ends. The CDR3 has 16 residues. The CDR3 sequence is CASSLGHLGGYNEQFF. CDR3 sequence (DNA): TGTGCCAGCAGCCTGGGACACTTGGGGGGTTACAATGAGCAGTTCTTC.

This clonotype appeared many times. DNA for the CDR3: TGTGCCAGCAGTTCGGGGACTAGCGGCCACAATGAGCAGTTCTTC. Its translation: CASSSGTSGHNEQFF. The V and J genes are TRBV12-3 or TRBV12-4 and TRBJ2-1; 11 positions match TRBD2. V shed 4 bases, J shed 5 bases, and the junction held 4 bases outside the gene matches. The length of the CDR3 is 15 residues.

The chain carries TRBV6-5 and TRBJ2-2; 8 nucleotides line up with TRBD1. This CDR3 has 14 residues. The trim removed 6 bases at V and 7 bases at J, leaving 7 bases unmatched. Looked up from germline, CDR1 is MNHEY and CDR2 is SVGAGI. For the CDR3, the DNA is TGTGCCAGCAGAAGGACAGGGTTCGGCGGGGAGCTGTTTTTT. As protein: CASRRTGFGGELFF.

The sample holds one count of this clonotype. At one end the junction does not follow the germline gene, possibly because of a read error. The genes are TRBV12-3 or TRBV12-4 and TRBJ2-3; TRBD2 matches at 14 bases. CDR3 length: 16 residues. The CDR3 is CTSSFGLAGGSDTQYF. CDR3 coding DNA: TGTACCAGCAGTTTTGGACTAGCGGGAGGTTCAGATACGCAGTATTTT.

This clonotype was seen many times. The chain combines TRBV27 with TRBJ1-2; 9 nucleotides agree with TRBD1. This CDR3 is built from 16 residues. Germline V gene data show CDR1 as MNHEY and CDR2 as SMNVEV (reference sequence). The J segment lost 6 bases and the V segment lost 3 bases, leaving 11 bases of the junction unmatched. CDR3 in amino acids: CASSFLRDRAVHGYTF. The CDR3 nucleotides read TGTGCCAGCAGTTTCCTCCGGGACAGGGCCGTCCATGGCTACACCTTC.

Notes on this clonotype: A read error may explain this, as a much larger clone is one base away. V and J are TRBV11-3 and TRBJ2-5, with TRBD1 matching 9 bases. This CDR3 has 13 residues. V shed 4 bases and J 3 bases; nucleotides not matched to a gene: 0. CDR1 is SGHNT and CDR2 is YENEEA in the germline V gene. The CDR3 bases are TGTGCCAGCAGCTGGGACAGGGAAGAGACCCAGTACTTC. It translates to CASSWDREETQYF.

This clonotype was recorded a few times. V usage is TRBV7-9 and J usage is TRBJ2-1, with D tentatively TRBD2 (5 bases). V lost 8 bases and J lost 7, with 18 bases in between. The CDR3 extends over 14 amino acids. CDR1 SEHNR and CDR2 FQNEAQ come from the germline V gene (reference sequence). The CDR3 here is CASLPSGGWNEQFF. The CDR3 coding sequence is TGTGCCAGCCTTCCGTCTGGCGGGTGGAATGAGCAGTTCTTC.

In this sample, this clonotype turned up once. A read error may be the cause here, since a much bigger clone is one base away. Here the CDR3 DNA reads TGTGCCAGCAGATTAGCTAGACCTACCTCTAGCAATCAGCCCCAGCATTTT. Translation gives CASRLARPTSSNQPQHF. The rearrangement joins TRBV27 to TRBJ1-5; no clear D. Germline V gene data show CDR1 as MNHEY and CDR2 as SMNVEV (reference sequence). Between the trimmed V and J ends, which lost 6 bases and 0 bases, there was a span of 18 bases. This CDR3 is 17 amino acids long.

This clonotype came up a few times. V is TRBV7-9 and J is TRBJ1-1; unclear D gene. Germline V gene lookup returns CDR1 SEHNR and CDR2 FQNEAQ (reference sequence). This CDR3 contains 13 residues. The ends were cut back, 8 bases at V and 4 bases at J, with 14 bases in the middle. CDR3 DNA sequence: TGTGCCAGCTCAGAGGGTGCGGGCACTGAAGCTTTCTTT. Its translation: CASSEGAGTEAFF.

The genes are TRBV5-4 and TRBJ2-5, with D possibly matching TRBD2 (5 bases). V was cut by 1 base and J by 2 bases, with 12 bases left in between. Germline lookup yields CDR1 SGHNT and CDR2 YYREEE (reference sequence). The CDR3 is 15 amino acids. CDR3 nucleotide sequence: TGTGCCAGCAGCTTGTCGGGAATGTCACAAGAGACCCAGTACTTC. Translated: CASSLSGMSQETQYF.

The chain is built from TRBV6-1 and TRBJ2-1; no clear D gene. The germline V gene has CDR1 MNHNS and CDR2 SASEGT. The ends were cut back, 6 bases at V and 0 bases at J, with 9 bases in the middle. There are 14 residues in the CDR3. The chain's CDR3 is CASRRELSYNEQFF. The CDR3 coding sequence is TGTGCCAGCAGAAGGGAACTCTCCTACAATGAGCAGTTCTTC.

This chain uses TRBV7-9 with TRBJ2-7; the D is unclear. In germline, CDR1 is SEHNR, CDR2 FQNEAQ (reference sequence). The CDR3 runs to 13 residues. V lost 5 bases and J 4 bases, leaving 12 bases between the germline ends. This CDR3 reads CASSPTGRYEQYF. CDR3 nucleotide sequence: TGTGCCAGCAGCCCCACCGGACGATACGAGCAGTACTTC.

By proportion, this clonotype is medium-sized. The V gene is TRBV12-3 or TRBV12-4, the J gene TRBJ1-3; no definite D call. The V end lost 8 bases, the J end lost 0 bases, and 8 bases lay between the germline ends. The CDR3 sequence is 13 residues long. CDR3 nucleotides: TGTGCCAGCCGTATCGGCTCTGGAAACACCATATATTTT. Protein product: CASRIGSGNTIYF.

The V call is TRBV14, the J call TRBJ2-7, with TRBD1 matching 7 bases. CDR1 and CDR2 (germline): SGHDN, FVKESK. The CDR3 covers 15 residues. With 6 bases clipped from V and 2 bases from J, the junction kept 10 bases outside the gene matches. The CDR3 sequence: CASSLWTGRTYEQYF. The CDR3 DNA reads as TGTGCCAGCAGTCTATGGACAGGAAGGACCTACGAGCAGTACTTC. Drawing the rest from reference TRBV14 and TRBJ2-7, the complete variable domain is EAGVTQFPSHSVIEKGQTVTLRCDPISGHDNLYWYRRVMGKEIKFLLHFVKESKQDESGMPNNRFLAERTGGTYSTLKVQPAELEDSGVYFCASSLWTGRTYEQYFGPGTRLTVT.

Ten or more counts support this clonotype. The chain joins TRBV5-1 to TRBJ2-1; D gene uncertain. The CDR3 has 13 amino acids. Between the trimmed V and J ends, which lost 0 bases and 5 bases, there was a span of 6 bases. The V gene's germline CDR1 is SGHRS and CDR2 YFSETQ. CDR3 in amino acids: CASSLVRNNEQFF. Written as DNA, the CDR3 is TGCGCCAGCAGCTTGGTTCGGAACAATGAGCAGTTCTTC.

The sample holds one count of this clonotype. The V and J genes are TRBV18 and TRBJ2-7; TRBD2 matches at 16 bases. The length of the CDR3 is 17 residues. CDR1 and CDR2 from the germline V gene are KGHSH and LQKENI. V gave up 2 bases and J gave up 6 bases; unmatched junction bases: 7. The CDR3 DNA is TGTGCCAGCTCACCAGCCGGGACTAGCGGGAGGGCGGTCGAGCAGTACTTC. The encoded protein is CASSPAGTSGRAVEQYF. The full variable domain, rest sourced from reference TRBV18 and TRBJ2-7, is NAGVMQNPRHLVRRRGQEARLRCSPMKGHSHVYWYRQLPEEGLKFMVYLQKENIIDESGMPKERFSAEFPKEGPSILRIQQVVRGDSAAYFCASSPAGTSGRAVEQYFGPGTRLTVT.

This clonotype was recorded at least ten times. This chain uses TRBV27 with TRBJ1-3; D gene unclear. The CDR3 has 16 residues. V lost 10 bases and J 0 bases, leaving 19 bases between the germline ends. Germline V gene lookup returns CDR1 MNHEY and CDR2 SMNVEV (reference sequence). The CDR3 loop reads CATAPAAVRSGNTIYF. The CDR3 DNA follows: TGTGCCACCGCCCCCGCGGCGGTCCGCTCTGGAAACACCATATATTTT.